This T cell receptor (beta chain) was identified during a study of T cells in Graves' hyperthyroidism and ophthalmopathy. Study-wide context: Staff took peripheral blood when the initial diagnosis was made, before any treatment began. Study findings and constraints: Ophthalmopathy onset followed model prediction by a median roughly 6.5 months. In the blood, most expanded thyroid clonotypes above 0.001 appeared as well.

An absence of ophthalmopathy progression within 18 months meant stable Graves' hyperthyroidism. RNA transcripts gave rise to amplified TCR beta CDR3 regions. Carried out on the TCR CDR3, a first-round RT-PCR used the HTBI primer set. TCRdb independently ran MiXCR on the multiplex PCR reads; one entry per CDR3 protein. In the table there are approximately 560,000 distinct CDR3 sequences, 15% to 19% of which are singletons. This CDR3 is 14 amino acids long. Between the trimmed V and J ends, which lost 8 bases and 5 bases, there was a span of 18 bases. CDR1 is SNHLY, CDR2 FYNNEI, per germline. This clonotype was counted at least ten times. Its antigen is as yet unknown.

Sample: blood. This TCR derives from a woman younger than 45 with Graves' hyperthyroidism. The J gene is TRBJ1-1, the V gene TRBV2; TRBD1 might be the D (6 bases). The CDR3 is CASGEQGPSTEAFF. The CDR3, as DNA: TGTGCCAGCGGCGAGCAGGGGCCGTCAACTGAAGCTTTCTTT.